This TCR beta chain was sequenced during a study of blood T cell repertoires in COVID-19. Across the study: Donors in the United States, Italy and Spain gave samples during acute or convalescent COVID-19.

TCRdb keeps only in-frame clones here, not all; method: immunoSEQ multiplex PCR. Of hundreds of thousands of clones in the sample, around 89% are singletons; the top ten hold about 9.9%. Participants, about 18 to 90 years old, spanned 25 or so US areas. Allocation to cohorts depended on clinical history reported by the participants. Recovered status in Cohort 3 required two negative PCRs, clearance, or symptom resolution. The CDR3 length is 17 residues. V dropped 1 base and J dropped 0 bases, with 16 bases sitting between them. Germline lookup yields CDR1 SGHRS and CDR2 YFSETQ. This rearrangement joins TRBV5-1 to TRBJ1-2; D remains unclear. The TCR comes from a middle-aged woman who had recovered from COVID-19. The sequencing input was PBMCs or T cells enriched from blood (not recorded which). The CDR3 region is CASSLRPGYSPNYGYTF. In nucleotides, the CDR3 is TGCGCCAGCAGCTTGCGGCCAGGCTATTCGCCTAACTATGGCTACACCTTC.